These 21 T cell receptor beta chains were sequenced from one sample in a study of human T cells and chemical hapten exposure. Each CDR3 protein gets one entry after TCRdb re-called the RACE reads with MiXCR. The sample includes a few hundred thousand distinct CDR3 sequences, roughly 7.4% of them seen just once. Time point described: pre-sensitization, week 0. Treatment indicated: therapeutic diphenylcyclopropenone sensitization with weekly scalp DPC. The specimen comprised whole blood, sampled in connection with sensitization to the hapten diphenylcyclopropenone (DPC). The source is a man aged 18 to 30 with alopecia areata. Some clones in this sample may be carry-over from other donors' samples.

This clonotype was picked up many times. The rearrangement uses TRBV3-1 and TRBJ2-7, with 7 positions matching TRBD1. The CDR3 is made up of 15 amino acids. V shed 1 base, J shed 7 bases, and the junction held 10 bases outside the gene matches. Germline-derived CDR1 and CDR2 are LGHDT and YNNKEL (reference sequence). The DNA for the CDR3 is TGTGCCAGCAGCCAAGGAAGTCGGACAGGCGGGGAGCAGTACTTC. The encoded protein is CASSQGSRTGGEQYF.

This chain links TRBV10-1 with TRBJ2-3, with D maybe TRBD1 (6 bases). The CDR3 totals 14 residues. Germline-derived CDR1 and CDR2 are WNHNN and SYGVQD (reference sequence). Trimming took off 4 bases at V and 1 base at J, with 9 bases between the two ends. DNA of the CDR3: TGCGCCAGCAGTGTGTACAGGGGCACAGATACGCAGTATTTT. It specifies CASSVYRGTDTQYF.

The rearrangement links TRBV11-2 to TRBJ1-2; maybe TRBD1 (5 bases). Trimming stripped 7 bases from V and 8 bases from J, with 17 bases between. Per germline, CDR1 SGHAT and CDR2 FQNNGV. This CDR3 spans 13 amino acids. CDR3 sequence (DNA): TGTGCCAGCACCCGAACGGGGGAGAGGGGCTACACCTTC. Protein product: CASTRTGERGYTF.

This clonotype was detected ten times or more. V and J are TRBV2 and TRBJ1-5; D is perhaps TRBD1 (6 bases). The germline V and J ends were trimmed by 1 base and 8 bases, with 18 bases remaining between them. Germline CDR1 and CDR2: SNHLY and FYNNEI. CDR3 length: 16 amino acids. The DNA for the CDR3 is TGTGCCAGCAGTGAAGGAGGGGGAGGACCGTACGAGCCCCAGCATTTT. Amino acids: CASSEGGGGPYEPQHF.

This clonotype appeared a few times. J is TRBJ2-2 and V is TRBV5-1; possibly TRBD1 for D (5 bases). This CDR3 has 15 residues. Per the germline V gene, CDR1 is SGHRS and CDR2 is YFSETQ. Trimming took 0 bases from V and 1 from J, leaving 7 bases between them. The CDR3 DNA follows: TGCGCCAGCAGCTTGGCCGGACAGAACACCGGGGAGCTGTTTTTT. Translation gives CASSLAGQNTGELFF.

There are many counts of this clonotype. The V gene is TRBV4-3, the J gene TRBJ1-2; the D gene is possibly TRBD1 (6 bases). The CDR3 spans 13 residues. Germline loops: CDR1 LGHNA, CDR2 YSLEER. V lost 4 bases, J lost 4 bases, and 10 bases lay in between. Here the CDR3 reads CASSPTGSYGYTF. The CDR3 DNA follows: TGCGCCAGCAGCCCGACAGGAAGCTATGGCTACACCTTC.

The chain links TRBV6-6 to TRBJ2-5; D not certain. In germline, CDR1 is MNHNY, CDR2 SVGAGI (reference sequence). This CDR3 contains 15 residues. V was clipped by 6 bases and J by 4 bases, with 18 bases between them. In DNA form, the CDR3 reads TGTGCCAGCAGCCAATCCGGGCCTGTAGGAGAGACCCAGTACTTC. This translates into CASSQSGPVGETQYF.

This clonotype was detected many times. The chain carries TRBV28 and TRBJ1-5; 7 nucleotides line up with TRBD1. There are 18 residues in the CDR3. Germline trimming cut 6 bases from V and 5 bases from J; bases unmatched to any gene: 19. The germline gives CDR1 MDHEN, CDR2 SYDVKM. The CDR3 coding sequence is TGTGCCAGCAGATTTATACCTGGGACAGTCTTAGGGGATCAGCCCCAGCATTTT. Protein product: CASRFIPGTVLGDQPQHF. Supplemented by reference TRBV28 and TRBJ1-5, the full variable domain reads DVKVTQSSRYLVKRTGEKVFLECVQDMDHENMFWYRQDPGLGLRLIYFSYDVKMKEKGDIPEGYSVSREKKERFSLILESASTNQTSMYLCASRFIPGTVLGDQPQHFGDGTRLSIL.

J is TRBJ1-3 and V is TRBV20-1, with TRBD1 as a possible D gene (6 bases). The CDR3 runs to 16 residues. Germline-derived CDR1 and CDR2 are DFQATT and SNEGSKA (reference sequence). Trimming shortened V by 2 bases and J by 1 base, and 15 bases separated the two germline ends. CDR3 region: CSARSRGLLSGNTIYF. CDR3 coding DNA: TGCAGTGCTAGATCCCGGGGGCTCCTTTCTGGAAACACCATATATTTT.

This chain uses TRBV5-1 with TRBJ2-1; 8 positions agree with TRBD1. The J segment lost 4 bases and the V segment lost 2 bases, leaving 2 bases of the junction unmatched. The CDR3 covers 14 residues. From germline, CDR1 is SGHRS and CDR2 YFSETQ. DNA of the CDR3: TGCGCCAGCAGCTTAGGGACAGGATACAATGAGCAGTTCTTC. It translates to CASSLGTGYNEQFF. The full variable domain, completed using reference TRBV5-1 and TRBJ2-1, is KAGVTQTPRYLIKTRGQQVTLSCSPISGHRSVSWYQQTPGQGLQFLFEYFSETQRNKGNFPGRFSGRQFSNSRSEMNVSTLELGDSALYLCASSLGTGYNEQFFGPGTRLTVL.

This clonotype has a handful of counts. The chain employs TRBV7-3 and TRBJ2-3; D is unresolved. V was clipped by 2 bases and J by 2 bases, with 8 bases between them. The CDR3 length is 14 residues. Germline CDR1 SGHTA, CDR2 FQGTGA. The CDR3 sequence: CASSLGPTTDTQYF. CDR3 coding DNA: TGTGCCAGCAGCTTAGGACCAACCACAGATACGCAGTATTTT.

The chain uses TRBV20-1 and TRBJ2-1; D is ambiguous. The CDR3 runs 15 residues. The V and J ends lost 6 bases and 2 bases respectively, with 17 bases between them. Germline values: CDR1 DFQATT, CDR2 SNEGSKA (reference sequence). The CDR3 region has the DNA TGCAGTGCAAAGTTCCGGGTACCTCCCTACAATGAGCAGTTCTTC. Translation: CSAKFRVPPYNEQFF.

V is TRBV4-3 and J is TRBJ1-1; perhaps TRBD1 as D (6 bases). V lost 1 base to trimming and J lost 4 bases, with 19 bases between them. The germline V gene has CDR1 LGHNA and CDR2 YSLEER. This CDR3 is 17 amino acids long. CDR3 sequence: CASSQGYQRGGGTEAFF. CDR3 DNA sequence: TGCGCCAGCAGCCAAGGCTACCAGAGGGGGGGAGGCACTGAAGCTTTCTTT.

This rearrangement joins TRBV7-9 to TRBJ1-1; D unclear. V was shortened by 3 bases and J by 0 bases, with 8 bases between the two germline ends. Germline V gene data show CDR1 as SEHNR and CDR2 as FQNEAQ (reference sequence). The CDR3 is 14 residues long. CDR3 nucleotide sequence: TGTGCCAGCAGCTTCGGGGAAGTGAACACTGAAGCTTTCTTT. Amino acids: CASSFGEVNTEAFF. Full variable domain (remainder filled in from reference TRBV7-9 and TRBJ1-1): DTGVSQNPRHKITKRGQNVTFRCDPISEHNRLYWYRQTLGQGPEFLTYFQNEAQLEKSRLLSDRFSAERPKGSFSTLEIQRTEQGDSAMYLCASSFGEVNTEAFFGQGTRLTVV.

The sample holds a few counts of this clonotype. V usage is TRBV14 and J usage is TRBJ2-1; no clear D. Trimming took 4 bases from V and 3 from J, leaving 7 bases between them. This CDR3 is 13 amino acids long. Germline V gives CDR1 SGHDN, CDR2 FVKESK. The CDR3 DNA reads TGTGCCAGCAGCCGAAGAGACTACAATGAGCAGTTCTTC. It is translated as CASSRRDYNEQFF.

The J gene is TRBJ1-3, the V gene TRBV2, with D perhaps matching TRBD1 (5 bases). CDR1 and CDR2 (germline): SNHLY, FYNNEI. Trimming took off 7 bases at V and 2 bases at J, with 12 bases between the two ends. This CDR3 has 14 amino acids. The chain's CDR3 is CASNPQEAGNTIYF. The CDR3 DNA reads as TGTGCCAGCAATCCACAGGAAGCTGGAAACACCATATATTTT.

This clonotype occurred many times. The genes are TRBV7-2 and TRBJ2-3, with TRBD2 as a possible D gene (6 bases). The CDR3 length is 14 residues. Germline loops: CDR1 SGHTA, CDR2 FQGNSA. The V end was cut by 4 bases, the J end by 5 bases, with 13 bases between. The CDR3 DNA is TGTGCCAGCAGCTGGATACCGCGGGGAGATACGCAGTATTTT. The encoded protein is CASSWIPRGDTQYF.

This clonotype came up a few times. This chain links TRBV19 with TRBJ2-7, with D perhaps matching TRBD1 (6 bases). Germline CDR1 is LNHDA and CDR2 is SQIVND (reference sequence). V dropped 3 bases and J dropped 2 bases, with 11 bases sitting between them. The length of the CDR3 is 14 residues. DNA for the CDR3: TGTGCCAGTAGTATGGGGGCAGGGCCCTACGAGCAGTACGTC. Protein product: CASSMGAGPYEQYV.

The table lists this clonotype with many counts. The V and J genes are TRBV28 and TRBJ1-3, with TRBD1 as a possible D gene (6 bases). CDR1 MDHEN and CDR2 SYDVKM come from the germline V gene. The CDR3 has 16 residues. With 8 bases removed from V and 2 bases from J, the gap between germline ends came to 19 bases. CDR3 amino acids: CASGSGGQPPGNTIYF. The CDR3 region has the DNA TGTGCCAGCGGTTCAGGAGGACAGCCGCCTGGAAACACCATATATTTT.

As concerns this clonotype: One base away lies a much larger clone, so this may be a sequencing read error. The genes are TRBV20-1 and TRBJ2-3; tentatively, D is TRBD2 (5 bases). The CDR3 has 14 amino acids. The V gene's germline CDR1 is DFQATT and CDR2 SNEGSKA (reference sequence). V was cut by 3 bases and J by 2 bases, with 12 bases left in between. The CDR3 DNA is TGCAGTGCTAGGTCTAGCACACACACAGATACGCAGTATTTT. Encoded protein: CSARSSTHTDTQYF.

The V call is TRBV2, the J call TRBJ1-6; D is uncertain. Germline assignment: CDR1 SNHLY and CDR2 FYNNEI. V lost 4 bases and J 3 bases, leaving 10 bases between the germline ends. CDR3 length: 15 residues. CDR3 in DNA: TGTGCCAGCAGTGTGTGGCCGAACTATAATTCACCCCTCCACTTT. This codes for CASSVWPNYNSPLHF. The variable domain in full, completed from reference TRBV2 and TRBJ1-6, reads EPEVTQTPSHQVTQMGQEVILRCVPISNHLYFYWYRQILGQKVEFLVSFYNNEISEKSEIFDDQFSVERPDGSNFTLKIRSTKLEDSAMYFCASSVWPNYNSPLHFGNGTRLTVT.